This TCR beta chain was profiled in a study of T cells after yellow fever vaccination. Germline V gene sequence: CDR1 DFQATT, CDR2 SNEGSKA (reference sequence). This CDR3 is built from 10 residues. The ends were cut back, 6 bases at V and 9 bases at J, with 11 bases in the middle. TCRdb analysed the 5' RACE reads with MiXCR anew, one entry per CDR3 protein. The sample has a few hundred thousand distinct CDR3 sequences, approximately 10% seen once. The rearrangement joins TRBV20-1 to TRBJ1-1; D is unresolved. This sequence was found in a man between 18 and 35 years old who received the YFV17D yellow fever vaccine. This material consisted of CD4+ T cells sorted from PBMCs, taken 5 days after the yellow fever booster vaccination. CDR3 loop: CSASGIQAFF. CDR3 DNA sequence: TGCAGTGCATCGGGGATTCAAGCTTTCTTT.